This T cell receptor (beta chain) emerged from a study of T cells in Graves' hyperthyroidism and ophthalmopathy. Whole-study findings and limits: A median approximately 6.5 months before onset, the model predicted ophthalmopathy.

Recently diagnosed hyperthyroidism of less than 2 months' duration affected patients aged 18 to 65. What was amplified from RNA transcripts were TCR beta CDR3 regions. An initial round of RT-PCR targeting the TCR CDR3 relied on the HTBI primer set. TCRdb analysed the multiplex PCR reads with MiXCR anew, one entry per CDR3 protein. The sample has 600,000 to 850,000 distinct CDR3 sequences; under 20% are singletons. This clonotype was seen only a few times. Its target is not known. The CDR3 extends over 15 amino acids. Trimming cost V 2 bases and J 7 bases; bases outside gene matches: 5. Looked up from germline, CDR1 is MNHEY and CDR2 is SVGAGI.

The sequence was collected from a woman aged 45-65 years with Graves' hyperthyroidism that later progressed to Graves' ophthalmopathy. The sample was blood. The chain joins TRBV6-5 to TRBJ1-2, with 12 nucleotides matching TRBD1. The CDR3 nucleotides read TGTGCCAGCAGTTACCCGGGACAGGGGGCTGGTGGCTACACCTTC. It yields the protein CASSYPGQGAGGYTF.